This T cell receptor (beta chain) is drawn from a study of cytomegalovirus exposure and HLA in healthy donors. Study results and caveats: Some TCR beta chains (about 180 of them) were listed as cytomegalovirus-associated.

In regard to this clone: Its antigen is unidentified.

This CDR3 region has 16 residues. Germline values: CDR1 MNHNS, CDR2 SASEGT. The V and J ends lost 4 bases and 0 bases, in that order; junction bases with no gene match: 7. Sequencing used immunoSEQ multiplex PCR; TCRdb keeps in-frame clones, though not all of them. The sample lists roughly 300,000 clones, around 90% occurring once. Donors were drawn from the approximately 110-subject validation cohort, separate from the approximately 640-subject first cohort. This clonotype was sampled from a woman in her twenties or thirties in good health and CMV-seropositive. Sequencing input: PBMCs. J is TRBJ2-3 and V is TRBV6-1; 7 bases match TRBD1. CDR3 loop: CASSGSRQGSTDTQYF. The CDR3 bases are TGTGCCAGCAGTGGTTCTCGACAGGGTAGCACAGATACGCAGTATTTT.